These T cell receptor beta chains were read from a single sample in a study of blood T cell repertoires in COVID-19. The protocol was immunoSEQ multiplex PCR, while the TCRdb copy is restricted to in-frame clones and leaves out a portion. The sample includes 210,000 or so clones, roughly 81% of them seen just once. Input material: peripheral blood. Receptors were obtained from a woman between 45 and 65 years old with active or convalescent COVID-19. Each CDR3 is given with its conserved first and last residue. D genes are given only for firm matches. Rows give clone size only sometimes, using once, few, many, or a class for an expanded clone.

abundance	d_gene	v_gene	j_gene	len	CDR3nt	CDR3aa
.	.	TRBV7-6	TRBJ1-3	16	TGTGCCAGCAGCTTAAGGTCGCAGGGAACTGGAAACACCATATATTTT	CASSLRSQGTGNTIYF
.	TRBD1	TRBV5-5	TRBJ2-5	18	TGTGCCAGCAGCTTGGGGCGGAACCGGGACAGGGGAGGAGAGACCCAGTACTTC	CASSLGRNRDRGGETQYF
.	.	TRBV6-5	TRBJ1-5	15	TGTGCCAGCAGTTACAAGGGGGTGGCAAATCAGCCCCAGCATTTT	CASSYKGVANQPQHF
.	.	TRBV5-5	TRBJ1-1	13	TGTGCCAGCAGCCTCACATCCCACACTGAAGCTTTCTTT	CASSLTSHTEAFF
.	TRBD2	TRBV5-1	TRBJ2-1	16	TGCGCCAGCAGCTTCTTAGCGGGAGCTACCTACAATGAGCAGTTCTTC	CASSFLAGATYNEQFF
.	.	TRBV29-1	TRBJ2-7	13	TGCAGCGTACAGGGAGCCCGATCCTACGAGCAGTACTTC	CSVQGARSYEQYF
once	TRBD1	TRBV2	TRBJ1-6	14	TGTGCCAGCAGAGGGACAGGGGGCAATTCACCCCTCCACTTT	CASRGTGGNSPLHF
.	.	TRBV19	TRBJ1-2	12	TGTGCCACCAACCCCGTCGGGGGGAGCTACACCTTC	CATNPVGGSYTF
.	.	TRBV6-5	TRBJ1-4	15	TGTGCCAGCACCCTTGGGAGGGGAGCTAATGAAAAACTGTTTTTT	CASTLGRGANEKLFF
.	TRBD1	TRBV6-4	TRBJ1-5	15	TGTGCCAGCAAATTCCGGGACAGGTTCAATCAGCCCCAGCATTTT	CASKFRDRFNQPQHF